This is a list of T cell receptor beta chains from one sample in a study of cytomegalovirus exposure and HLA in healthy donors. TCRdb's table, derived via immunoSEQ multiplex PCR, lists solely in-frame clones and lacks some. The table includes fewer than 200,000 clones, about 80% detected once. The specimen was PBMCs. The receptors were gathered from a boy aged 10-17 years in good health and CMV-seronegative. Both conserved end residues are part of each CDR3. D genes are given only for firm matches. Size is omitted from some rows. Given values are once, few, many or a class for expanded clones.

D gene: .
clone size: .
V gene: TRBV2
J gene: TRBJ1-4
CDR3 protein: CASRRDRSNEKLFF
CDR3 DNA: TGTGCCAGCAGGAGAGACAGGAGTAATGAAAAACTGTTTTTT

D gene: TRBD1
clone size: .
V gene: TRBV9
J gene: TRBJ1-2
CDR3 protein: CASSAARDSSILNYGYTF
CDR3 DNA: TGTGCCAGCAGCGCGGCCCGGGACAGCTCAATTCTCAACTATGGCTACACCTTC

D gene: TRBD2
clone size: .
V gene: TRBV9
J gene: TRBJ2-1
CDR3 protein: CASSAPSGMAFDEQFF
CDR3 DNA: TGTGCCAGCAGCGCGCCTAGCGGGATGGCATTCGATGAGCAGTTCTTC

D gene: .
clone size: .
V gene: TRBV28
J gene: TRBJ1-5
CDR3 protein: CASSVDQPQHF
CDR3 DNA: TGTGCCAGCAGCGTCGATCAGCCCCAGCATTTT

D gene: TRBD1
clone size: .
V gene: TRBV7-2
J gene: TRBJ1-2
CDR3 protein: CASSFRQGYGYTF
CDR3 DNA: TGTGCCAGCAGCTTCAGACAGGGCTATGGCTACACCTTC

D gene: .
clone size: .
V gene: TRBV7-9
J gene: TRBJ1-3
CDR3 protein: CASRVNDSPSGNTIYF
CDR3 DNA: TGTGCCAGCAGGGTTAATGACAGTCCCTCTGGAAACACCATATATTTT

D gene: TRBD1
clone size: .
V gene: TRBV23-1
J gene: TRBJ2-7
CDR3 protein: CASNIRDRGSYEQYF
CDR3 DNA: TGCGCCAGCAATATCCGGGACAGGGGATCCTACGAGCAGTACTTC

D gene: .
clone size: .
V gene: TRBV7-9
J gene: TRBJ1-2
CDR3 protein: CSSSPDWGPEGYGYTF
CDR3 DNA: TGTTCCAGCAGCCCCGACTGGGGGCCCGAAGGCTATGGCTACACCTTC

D gene: .
clone size: .
V gene: TRBV7-6
J gene: TRBJ2-7
CDR3 protein: CASSSNQAGEQYF
CDR3 DNA: TGTGCCAGCAGCTCGAACCAGGCTGGGGAGCAGTACTTC

D gene: .
clone size: .
V gene: TRBV30
J gene: TRBJ2-2
CDR3 protein: CAWSVSPFGDTGELFF
CDR3 DNA: TGTGCCTGGAGTGTATCCCCTTTTGGAGACACCGGGGAGCTGTTTTTT

D gene: .
clone size: once
V gene: TRBV5-6
J gene: TRBJ1-6
CDR3 protein: CASSGTGQINSPLHF
CDR3 DNA: TGTGCCAGCAGCGGGACCGGACAGATTAATTCACCCCTCCACTTT

D gene: .
clone size: .
V gene: TRBV12-5
J gene: TRBJ2-7
CDR3 protein: CASGTGHSTYEQYF
CDR3 DNA: TGTGCTAGTGGTACGGGACATAGTACCTACGAGCAGTACTTC

D gene: TRBD2
clone size: once
V gene: TRBV9
J gene: TRBJ2-3
CDR3 protein: CASSPQIAGGSADTQYF
CDR3 DNA: TGTGCCAGCAGCCCGCAAATAGCGGGAGGCAGCGCAGATACGCAGTATTTT

D gene: .
clone size: .
V gene: TRBV11-3
J gene: TRBJ1-2
CDR3 protein: CASSTDLGLSLNRRTF
CDR3 DNA: TGTGCCAGCAGCACTGATTTAGGACTTTCTTTGAATAGACGCACCTTC

D gene: .
clone size: .
V gene: TRBV5-1
J gene: TRBJ2-3
CDR3 protein: CASSPEQAGDTQYF
CDR3 DNA: TGCGCCAGCAGCCCGGAACAGGCGGGGGATACGCAGTATTTT

D gene: .
clone size: .
V gene: TRBV6-1
J gene: TRBJ1-5
CDR3 protein: CASSAQKRLNQPQHF
CDR3 DNA: TGTGCCAGCAGTGCCCAGAAACGCCTGAATCAGCCCCAGCATTTT

D gene: .
clone size: few
V gene: TRBV19
J gene: TRBJ1-2
CDR3 protein: CASMGRGDYGYTF
CDR3 DNA: TGTGCCAGTATGGGCAGGGGAGACTATGGCTACACCTTC

D gene: .
clone size: once
V gene: TRBV30
J gene: TRBJ1-1
CDR3 protein: CAWGPLNTEAFF
CDR3 DNA: TGTGCTTGGGGGCCTTTGAACACTGAAGCTTTCTTT

D gene: TRBD2
clone size: .
V gene: TRBV4-1
J gene: TRBJ2-7
CDR3 protein: CASSQEAGGEQYF
CDR3 DNA: TGCGCCAGCAGCCAAGAAGCGGGGGGTGAGCAGTACTTC

D gene: .
clone size: .
V gene: TRBV30
J gene: TRBJ1-1
CDR3 protein: CAWVGGYNTEAFF
CDR3 DNA: TGTGCCTGGGTGGGGGGATACAACACTGAAGCTTTCTTT

D gene: TRBD1
clone size: few
V gene: TRBV29-1
J gene: TRBJ2-7
CDR3 protein: CSVVLPGGRYEQYF
CDR3 DNA: TGCAGCGTTGTACTGCCAGGGGGTAGGTACGAGCAGTACTTC

D gene: .
clone size: .
V gene: TRBV30
J gene: TRBJ2-3
CDR3 protein: CAWSRDSGTDTQYF
CDR3 DNA: TGTGCCTGGAGCAGGGACTCCGGCACAGATACGCAGTATTTT

D gene: .
clone size: .
V gene: TRBV19
J gene: TRBJ1-2
CDR3 protein: CASSPLYRMGSNYGYTF
CDR3 DNA: TGTGCCAGTAGCCCTCTCTACAGGATGGGGTCTAACTATGGCTACACCTTC

D gene: TRBD2
clone size: .
V gene: TRBV5-1
J gene: TRBJ2-5
CDR3 protein: CASSPRLAGVRETQYF
CDR3 DNA: TGCGCCAGCAGCCCGCGGCTAGCGGGGGTTCGAGAGACCCAGTACTTC